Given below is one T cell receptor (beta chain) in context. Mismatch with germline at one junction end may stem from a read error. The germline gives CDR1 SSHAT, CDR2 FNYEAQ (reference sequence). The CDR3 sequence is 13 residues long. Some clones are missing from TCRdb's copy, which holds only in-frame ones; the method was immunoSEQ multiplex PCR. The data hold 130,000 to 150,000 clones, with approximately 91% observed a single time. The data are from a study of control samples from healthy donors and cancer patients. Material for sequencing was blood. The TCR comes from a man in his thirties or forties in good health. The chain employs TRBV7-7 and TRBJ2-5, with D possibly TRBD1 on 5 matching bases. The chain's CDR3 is CASSPAGLETQYF. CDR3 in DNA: TGTGCTAGCAGCCCAGCAGGGTTGGAGACCCAGTACTTC. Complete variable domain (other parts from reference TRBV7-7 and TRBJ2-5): GAGVSQSPRYKVTKRGQDVTLRCDPISSHATLYWYQQALGQGPEFLTYFNYEAQPDKSGLPSDRFSAERPEGSISTLTIQRTEQRDSAMYRCASSPAGLETQYFGPGTRLLVL.